This T cell receptor beta chain comes out of a study of cytomegalovirus exposure and HLA in healthy donors. Turning to the study itself: It was reported in a later analysis that the same platform had been used for the 120 validation repertoires as for the 550 to 750 first-cohort repertoires.

TCRdb keeps only in-frame clones here, not all; method: immunoSEQ multiplex PCR. The sample contains roughly 50,000 clones, 89% of which appear only once. Study-wide findings and caveats: TCR beta chains numbering more than 150 were designated cytomegalovirus-associated.

The germline V and J ends were trimmed by 2 bases and 5 bases, with 15 bases remaining between them. The V gene's germline CDR1 is MNHEY and CDR2 SVGAGI. This CDR3 region has 16 residues. Note on this clone: Its antigen is not known.

The sample consisted of PBMCs. The chain couples TRBV6-5 to TRBJ2-2; D not certain. This TCR was sampled from a woman aged 18-29 years in good health and CMV-seropositive. The CDR3 reads CASSYLDLKNTGELFF. The CDR3 DNA reads TGTGCCAGCAGTTACCTAGACCTAAAAAATACCGGGGAGCTGTTTTTT.